This TCR beta chain came from a study of technical replicates of blood from a few donors. Repertoires were generated with immunoSEQ multiplex PCR, while TCRdb's copy carries only in-frame clones and drops some. The sample yields 80,000 to 95,000 clones, approximately 95% seen once. V lost 6 bases and J lost 6, with 17 bases in between. The CDR3 has 15 amino acids. Germline CDR1 and CDR2: SGHTA and FQGNSA. V is TRBV7-2 and J is TRBJ2-2, with a tentative D call TRBD1 (8 bases). Sequences were obtained from T cells isolated from PBMCs. The receptor comes from a human donor in good health. The CDR3 coding sequence is TGTGCCAGCAGTTCTGGACAGGGAGGGCCCGGGGAGCTGTTTTTT. The encoded protein is CASSSGQGGPGELFF.